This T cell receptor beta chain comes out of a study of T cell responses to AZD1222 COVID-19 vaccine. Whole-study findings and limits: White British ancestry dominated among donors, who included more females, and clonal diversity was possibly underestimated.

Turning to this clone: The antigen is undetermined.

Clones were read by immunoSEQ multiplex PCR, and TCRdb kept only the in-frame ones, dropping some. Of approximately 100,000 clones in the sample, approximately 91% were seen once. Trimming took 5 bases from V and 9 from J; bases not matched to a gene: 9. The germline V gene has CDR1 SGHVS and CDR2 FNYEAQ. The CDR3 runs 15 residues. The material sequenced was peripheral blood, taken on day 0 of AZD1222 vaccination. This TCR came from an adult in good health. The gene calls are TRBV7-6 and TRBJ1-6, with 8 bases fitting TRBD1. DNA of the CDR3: TGTGCCAGCAGCCCCGGACAGGGTATCGGTTCACCCCTCCACTTT. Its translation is CASSPGQGIGSPLHF.